This paragraph covers one TCR beta chain sequence. The antigen is not known. The data were taken from a study of CD8 T cells in ankylosing spondylitis. V lost 6 bases to trimming and J lost 1 base, with 15 bases between them. The V gene's germline CDR1 is SQVTM and CDR2 ANQGSEA. CDR3 length: 14 amino acids. Study-level points and caveats: For ankylosing spondylitis blood, a TCR beta motif of several highly homologous variants appeared characteristic. Within matched ankylosing spondylitis synovial fluid, disease-linked clones were reportedly significantly enriched. Earlier literature documents some of the motif variants in reactive arthritis synovial fluid and blood.

Generation of TCR beta libraries employed quantitative 5'-RACE incorporating molecular barcodes. In TCRdb, the 5' RACE reads were re-called with MiXCR into one record per CDR3 protein. Here the sample spans 200,000 to 300,000 distinct CDR3 sequences, 8% to 11% being singletons. The gene calls are TRBV29-1 and TRBJ1-1; TRBD1 might be the D (5 bases). The material sequenced was blood, either unsorted or a sorted T cell fraction (not recorded which). This clonotype was obtained from a male donor with ankylosing spondylitis or in good health (not recorded which). CDR3 residues: CSVMTGTANTEAFF. The CDR3 DNA reads as TGCAGCGTGATGACCGGGACGGCGAACACTGAAGCTTTCTTT.